Listed here are 18 T cell receptor beta chains from one sample, sequenced in a study of regulatory T cells in long-lasting Graves disease. The time point was: newly diagnosed GD, antithyroid drugs for less than 3 months. Making the TCR library involved RNA that had been extracted from PBMCs. Assembly of TCR beta libraries relied on iRepertoire HTBI primers together with Arm-PCR of CDR3 regions. One entry per CDR3 protein, called by TCRdb with MiXCR from the multiplex PCR reads. The top ten clones hold around 10% of a sample with 400,000 to 450,000 distinct CDR3 sequences, around 15% of them seen once. These data also formed part of another study, on T cells in Graves' hyperthyroidism and ophthalmopathy.

This specimen was peripheral blood mononuclear cells (PBMCs), taken at new diagnosis, from a patient treated with antithyroid drugs. The origin of the receptors is a woman in her thirties with Graves disease.

V gene TRBV12-3 or TRBV12-4 combines with J gene TRBJ2-3, with D possibly matching TRBD2 (7 bases). Trimming removed 6 bases at V and 6 bases at J, with 19 bases between. There are 15 residues in the CDR3. The CDR3 loop reads CASSGGQGRSDTQYF. Written as DNA, the CDR3 is TGTGCCAGCAGCGGGGGGCAGGGGAGGTCGGATACGCAGTATTTT.

V gene TRBV9 combines with J gene TRBJ2-5, with 13 positions matching TRBD2. V shed 4 bases, J shed 2 bases, and the junction held 5 bases outside the gene matches. Per germline, CDR1 SGDLS and CDR2 YYNGEE. The CDR3 length is 16 residues. The CDR3 here is CASSPMGLAGQETQYF. For the CDR3, the DNA is TGTGCCAGCAGCCCTATGGGACTAGCGGGACAAGAGACCCAGTACTTC.

This clonotype was seen a handful of times. Germline is not matched at one junction end, which may reflect a read error. V gene TRBV2 combines with J gene TRBJ1-5; D call uncertain. Germline V gives CDR1 SNHLY, CDR2 FYNNEI. The CDR3 sequence is 14 residues long. The CDR3 here is CASSDTVQDQPRHF. CDR3 DNA sequence: TGTGCCAGCAGTGATACGGTTCAAGATCAGCCCCGGCATTTT.

The sample holds many counts of this clonotype. The rearrangement joins TRBV7-9 to TRBJ2-7, with D unresolved. CDR3 length: 14 amino acids. The germline V and J ends were trimmed by 0 bases and 4 bases, with 10 bases remaining between them. CDR1 and CDR2 (germline): SEHNR, FQNEAQ (reference sequence). The CDR3 spells CASSLAAHQYEQYF. The CDR3 DNA reads TGTGCCAGCAGCTTAGCCGCCCATCAGTACGAGCAGTACTTC.

This clonotype was picked up many times. V gene TRBV3-1 combines with J gene TRBJ2-3; D possibly corresponds to TRBD1 (5 bases). This CDR3 comprises 13 residues. Per the germline V gene, CDR1 is LGHDT and CDR2 is YNNKEL (reference sequence). V lost 1 base to trimming and J lost 4 bases, with 6 bases between them. The CDR3, as DNA: TGTGCCAGCAGCCAAGTCAGGGCAGATACGCAGTATTTT. Residues: CASSQVRADTQYF.

This clonotype was seen ten or more times. V gene TRBV20-1 combines with J gene TRBJ2-3; D is undetermined. This CDR3 comprises 11 residues. The V and J ends lost 3 bases and 6 bases respectively, with 7 bases between them. Looked up from germline, CDR1 is DFQATT and CDR2 is SNEGSKA (reference sequence). CDR3 amino acids: CSASKPDTQYF. The DNA of the CDR3 is TGCAGTGCTAGCAAGCCCGATACGCAGTATTTT.

The chain links TRBV7-2 to TRBJ1-4; 7 bases map to TRBD1. This CDR3 has 15 amino acids. The ends lost 3 bases at V and 3 bases at J; junction bases unmatched: 4. The V gene's germline CDR1 is SGHTA and CDR2 FQGNSA. The CDR3 loop reads CASSFRGHPNEKLFF. The CDR3 region has the DNA TGTGCCAGCAGCTTTAGGGGGCATCCTAATGAAAAACTGTTTTTT.

This clonotype was observed a few times. This rearrangement joins TRBV7-2 to TRBJ2-2, with D perhaps assigned TRBD1 or TRBD2 (5 bases each). CDR1 SGHTA and CDR2 FQGNSA come from the germline V gene. Trimming shortened V by 2 bases and J by 3 bases, and 10 bases separated the two germline ends. The CDR3 consists of 15 residues. This chain's CDR3 is CASSLFGGDTGELFF. CDR3 nucleotides: TGTGCCAGCAGCTTATTTGGGGGAGACACCGGGGAGCTGTTTTTT.

This clonotype occurred many times. The rearrangement links TRBV28 to TRBJ1-1; D gene ambiguous. The germline V gene encodes CDR1 MDHEN and CDR2 SYDVKM. CDR3 length: 14 amino acids. V was shortened by 3 bases and J by 1 base, with 9 bases between the two germline ends. CDR3 DNA sequence: TGTGCCAGCAGTTTTGGGCCCCAGAACACTGAAGCTTTCTTT. This codes for CASSFGPQNTEAFF. Supplemented by reference TRBV28 and TRBJ1-1, the full variable domain reads DVKVTQSSRYLVKRTGEKVFLECVQDMDHENMFWYRQDPGLGLRLIYFSYDVKMKEKGDIPEGYSVSREKKERFSLILESASTNQTSMYLCASSFGPQNTEAFFGQGTRLTVV.

This clonotype was counted at least ten times. The chain joins TRBV29-1 to TRBJ2-7, with 13 nucleotides matching TRBD2. CDR1 and CDR2 (germline): SQVTM, ANQGSEA. The trim removed 7 bases at V and 5 bases at J, leaving 8 bases unmatched. This CDR3 region has 14 residues. CDR3 coding DNA: TGCAGCGCATCCGGGACTAGCGGGGAAAACGAGCAGTACTTC. Its translation: CSASGTSGENEQYF.

This clonotype occurred many times. This sequence joins TRBV3-1 and TRBJ1-2, with no clear D. The CDR3 is made up of 13 amino acids. In germline, CDR1 is LGHDT, CDR2 YNNKEL (reference sequence). The ends were cut back, 6 bases at V and 4 bases at J, with 12 bases in the middle. Here the CDR3 reads CASSPDNAYGYTF. The CDR3 DNA follows: TGTGCCAGCAGTCCTGACAATGCCTATGGCTACACCTTC.

This clonotype was seen at least ten times. The chain links TRBV3-1 to TRBJ2-5; D not resolved. Looked up from germline, CDR1 is LGHDT and CDR2 is YNNKEL (reference sequence). V lost 10 bases to trimming and J lost 1 base, with 16 bases between them. CDR3 length equals 14 residues. CDR3 nucleotide sequence: TGTGCCACCTCGGGTGCTCAGATCCAAGAGACCCAGTACTTC. Encoded protein: CATSGAQIQETQYF.

This clonotype was seen more than once but under ten times. In DNA form, the CDR3 reads TGTGCCAGCAGTTCGACGTTACGTGGAGCGGGGGGGCTGCTTCCCAGAAACATTCAGTACTTC. It is translated as CASSSTLRGAGGLLPRNIQYF. The chain recombines TRBV28 with TRBJ2-4; the match to TRBD2 covers 10 bases. The CDR3 has 21 residues. Losses at the gene ends were 4 bases for V and 6 bases for J; bases not matched to a gene: 24. Germline V gene lookup returns CDR1 MDHEN and CDR2 SYDVKM.

This clonotype was counted a few times. This sequence may be a read error, since a much larger clone differs from it by one base. This chain connects TRBV12-3 or TRBV12-4 to TRBJ2-6; TRBD1 or TRBD2 may be the D gene (6 bases each). This CDR3 contains 17 residues. The CDR3 is CASSPPLTGAGANVPTF. The CDR3 region has the DNA TGTGCCAGCAGTCCCCCCCTGACGGGGGCAGGGGCCAACGTCCCGACTTTC.

This clonotype was detected many times. This sequence joins TRBV18 and TRBJ2-7; D is unclear. From germline, CDR1 is KGHSH and CDR2 LQKENI. The V end was cut by 3 bases, the J end by 0 bases, with 15 bases between. CDR3 length: 16 amino acids. The CDR3 coding sequence is TGTGCCAGCTCACCCCCCGGATTTCCGGGCTCCTACGAGCAGTACTTC. This gives the protein CASSPPGFPGSYEQYF.

The V and J genes are TRBV28 and TRBJ1-2; no definite D call. Trimming shortened V by 6 bases and J by 7 bases, and 18 bases separated the two germline ends. Germline V gives CDR1 MDHEN, CDR2 SYDVKM. CDR3 length equals 14 residues. The CDR3 is CASSPGIGGVGYTF. The DNA of the CDR3 is TGTGCCAGCAGCCCCGGGATAGGCGGAGTTGGCTACACCTTC.

The V call is TRBV28, the J call TRBJ1-5; D may be TRBD1 (5 bases). Germline CDR1 and CDR2: MDHEN and SYDVKM. The CDR3 consists of 13 residues. Between the trimmed V and J ends, which lost 2 bases and 9 bases, there was a span of 11 bases. CDR3 sequence: CASSLMRGAPQHF. The DNA of the CDR3 is TGTGCCAGCAGTTTAATGAGGGGCGCGCCCCAGCATTTT.

This CDR3 is CSANPAGTTETEAFF. CDR3 coding DNA: TGCAGTGCTAACCCCGCCGGGACAACGGAGACTGAAGCTTTCTTT. The V call is TRBV20-1, the J call TRBJ1-1; D perhaps matches TRBD1 (6 bases). Germline V gene sequence: CDR1 DFQATT, CDR2 SNEGSKA (reference sequence). The V gene lost 4 bases and the J gene lost 5 bases, with 20 bases spanning the gap. The CDR3 contains 15 residues.